This TCR beta chain was sequenced in a study of CD8 T cells in ankylosing spondylitis. Broader study findings: Disease-linked clones displayed a CD8+ phenotype and appeared relatively rarely in peripheral blood. Within ankylosing spondylitis blood, a TCR beta motif made up of fewer than ten highly homologous variants appeared to be characteristic.

This clonotype was recorded many times. Its matching antigen is unknown. The V gene's germline CDR1 is SGDLS and CDR2 YYNGEE. V was shortened by 4 bases and J by 7 bases, with 12 bases between the two germline ends. This CDR3 is built from 13 residues. TCRdb reprocessed the 5' RACE reads with MiXCR, giving one entry per CDR3 protein. This table has more than 250,000 distinct CDR3 sequences, roughly 10% appearing once. Sequencing was carried out using blood, either unsorted or a sorted T cell fraction (not recorded which). The gene calls are TRBV9 and TRBJ2-1; maybe TRBD2 (5 bases). This receptor was identified in a female donor with ankylosing spondylitis or in good health (not recorded which). CDR3 bases: TGTGCCAGCAGCCAGGTTTCGGGGAATGAGCAGTTCTTC. Protein sequence: CASSQVSGNEQFF.